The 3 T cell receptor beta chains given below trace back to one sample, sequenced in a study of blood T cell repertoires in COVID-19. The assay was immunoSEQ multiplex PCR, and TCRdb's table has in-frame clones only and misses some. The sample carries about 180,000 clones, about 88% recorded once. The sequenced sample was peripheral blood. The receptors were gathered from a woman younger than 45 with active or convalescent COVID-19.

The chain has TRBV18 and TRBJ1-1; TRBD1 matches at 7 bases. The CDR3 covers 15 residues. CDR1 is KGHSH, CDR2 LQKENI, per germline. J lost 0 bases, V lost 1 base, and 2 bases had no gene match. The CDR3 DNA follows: TGTGCCAGCTCACCACAGGGGGCGCTGAACACTGAAGCTTTCTTT. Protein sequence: CASSPQGALNTEAFF.

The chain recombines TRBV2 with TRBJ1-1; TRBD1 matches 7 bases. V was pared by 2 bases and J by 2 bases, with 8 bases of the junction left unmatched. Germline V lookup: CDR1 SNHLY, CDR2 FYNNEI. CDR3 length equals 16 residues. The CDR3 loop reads CASSEMEGATNTEAFF. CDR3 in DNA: TGTGCCAGCAGTGAAATGGAGGGGGCGACTAACACTGAAGCTTTCTTT. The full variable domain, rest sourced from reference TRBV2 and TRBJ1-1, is EPEVTQTPSHQVTQMGQEVILRCVPISNHLYFYWYRQILGQKVEFLVSFYNNEISEKSEIFDDQFSVERPDGSNFTLKIRSTKLEDSAMYFCASSEMEGATNTEAFFGQGTRLTVV.

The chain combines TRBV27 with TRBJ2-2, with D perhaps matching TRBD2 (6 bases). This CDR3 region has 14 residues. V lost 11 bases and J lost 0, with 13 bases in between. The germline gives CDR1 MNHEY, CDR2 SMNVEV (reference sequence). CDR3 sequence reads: CAGRAGSNTGELFF. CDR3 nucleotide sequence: TGTGCCGGGAGAGCGGGTTCGAACACCGGGGAGCTGTTTTTT.